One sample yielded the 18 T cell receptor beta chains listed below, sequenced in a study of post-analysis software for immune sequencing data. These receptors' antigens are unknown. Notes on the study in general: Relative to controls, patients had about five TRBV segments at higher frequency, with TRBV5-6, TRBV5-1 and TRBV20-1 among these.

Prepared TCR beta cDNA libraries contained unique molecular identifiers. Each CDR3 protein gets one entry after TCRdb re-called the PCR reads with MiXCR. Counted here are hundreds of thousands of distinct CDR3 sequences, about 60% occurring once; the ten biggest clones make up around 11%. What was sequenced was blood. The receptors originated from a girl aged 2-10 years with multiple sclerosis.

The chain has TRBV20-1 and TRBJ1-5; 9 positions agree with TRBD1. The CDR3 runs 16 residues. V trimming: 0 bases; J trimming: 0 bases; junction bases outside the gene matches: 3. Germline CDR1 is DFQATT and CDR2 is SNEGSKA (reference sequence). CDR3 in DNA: TGCAGTGCTAGAGATCGGGACAGGGTTAGCAATCAGCCCCAGCATTTT. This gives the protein CSARDRDRVSNQPQHF.

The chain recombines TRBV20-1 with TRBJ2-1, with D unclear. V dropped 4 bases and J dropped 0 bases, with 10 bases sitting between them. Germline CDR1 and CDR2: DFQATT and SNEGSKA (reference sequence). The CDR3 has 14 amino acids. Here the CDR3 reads CSANLASSYNEQFF. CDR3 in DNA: TGCAGTGCTAATCTGGCTAGCTCCTACAATGAGCAGTTCTTC.

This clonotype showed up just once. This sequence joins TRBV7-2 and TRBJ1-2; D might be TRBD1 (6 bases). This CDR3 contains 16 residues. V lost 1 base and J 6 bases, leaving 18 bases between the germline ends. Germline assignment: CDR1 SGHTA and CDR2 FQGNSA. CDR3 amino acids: CASSLGPRQEPNGYTF. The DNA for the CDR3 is TGTGCCAGCAGCTTAGGCCCACGACAGGAACCCAATGGCTACACCTTC. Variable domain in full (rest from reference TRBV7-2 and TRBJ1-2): GAGVSQSPSNKVTEKGKDVELRCDPISGHTALYWYRQSLGQGLEFLIYFQGNSAPDKSGLPSDRFSAERTGGSVSTLTIQRTQQEDSAVYLCASSLGPRQEPNGYTFGSGTRLTVV.

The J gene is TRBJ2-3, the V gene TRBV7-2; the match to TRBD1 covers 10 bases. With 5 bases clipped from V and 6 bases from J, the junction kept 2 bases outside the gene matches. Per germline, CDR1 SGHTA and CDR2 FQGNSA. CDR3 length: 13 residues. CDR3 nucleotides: TGTGCCAGCAGCCAGACAGGGGGCGATACGCAGTATTTT. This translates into CASSQTGGDTQYF.

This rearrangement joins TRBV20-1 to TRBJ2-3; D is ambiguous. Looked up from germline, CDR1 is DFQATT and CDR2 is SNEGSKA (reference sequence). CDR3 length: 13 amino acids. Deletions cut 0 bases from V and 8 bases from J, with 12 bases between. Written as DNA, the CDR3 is TGCAGTGCTAGAGATTTTCAATATTCTACGCAGTATTTT. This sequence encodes CSARDFQYSTQYF.

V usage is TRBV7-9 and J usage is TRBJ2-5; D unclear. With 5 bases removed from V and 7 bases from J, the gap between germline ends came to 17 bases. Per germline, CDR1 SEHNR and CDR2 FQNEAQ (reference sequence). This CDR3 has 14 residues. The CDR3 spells CASSPTRSIPTQYF. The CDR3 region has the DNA TGTGCCAGCAGCCCCACCCGGTCCATCCCGACCCAGTACTTC.

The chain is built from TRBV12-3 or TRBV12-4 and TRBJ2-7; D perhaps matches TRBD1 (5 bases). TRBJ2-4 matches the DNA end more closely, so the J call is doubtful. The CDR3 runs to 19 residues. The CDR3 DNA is TGTGCCAGCAGTTTAAGCCCTCCGCAGGGTTGGGCCGCCAAAAACATTCAGTACTTC. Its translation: CASSLSPPQGWAAKNIQYF.

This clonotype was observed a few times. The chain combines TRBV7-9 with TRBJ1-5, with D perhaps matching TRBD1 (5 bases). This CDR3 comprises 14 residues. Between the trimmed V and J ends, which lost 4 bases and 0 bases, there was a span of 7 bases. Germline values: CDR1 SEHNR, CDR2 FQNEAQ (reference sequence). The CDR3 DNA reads TGTGCCAGCAGCTCCGACAGTAGCAATCAGCCCCAGCATTTT. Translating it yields CASSSDSSNQPQHF.

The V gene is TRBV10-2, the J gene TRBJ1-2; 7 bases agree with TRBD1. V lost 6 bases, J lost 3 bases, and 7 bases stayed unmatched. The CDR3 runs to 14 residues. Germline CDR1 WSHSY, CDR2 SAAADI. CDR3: CASRASGTDYGYTF. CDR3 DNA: TGCGCCAGCAGGGCGAGCGGGACAGACTATGGCTACACCTTC.

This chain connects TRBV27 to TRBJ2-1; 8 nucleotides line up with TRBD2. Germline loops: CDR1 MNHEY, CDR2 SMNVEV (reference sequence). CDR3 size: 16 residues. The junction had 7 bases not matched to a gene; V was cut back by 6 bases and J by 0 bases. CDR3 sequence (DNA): TGTGCCAGCAGCGGATTTAGCGGGACCTCCTACAATGAGCAGTTCTTC. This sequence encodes CASSGFSGTSYNEQFF.

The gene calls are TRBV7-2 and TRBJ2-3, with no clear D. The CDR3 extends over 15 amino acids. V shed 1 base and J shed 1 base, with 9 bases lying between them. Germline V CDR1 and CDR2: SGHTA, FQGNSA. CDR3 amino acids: CASSLDGLRTDTQYF. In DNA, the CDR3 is TGTGCCAGCAGCTTAGACGGTCTTCGCACAGATACGCAGTATTTT.

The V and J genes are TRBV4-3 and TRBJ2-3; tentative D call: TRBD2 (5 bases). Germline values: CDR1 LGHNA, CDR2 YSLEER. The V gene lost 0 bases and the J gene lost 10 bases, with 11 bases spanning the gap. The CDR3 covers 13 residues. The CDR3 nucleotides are TGCGCCAGCAGCCAAGAAGGCGAGGGCCCGCAGTATTTT. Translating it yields CASSQEGEGPQYF.

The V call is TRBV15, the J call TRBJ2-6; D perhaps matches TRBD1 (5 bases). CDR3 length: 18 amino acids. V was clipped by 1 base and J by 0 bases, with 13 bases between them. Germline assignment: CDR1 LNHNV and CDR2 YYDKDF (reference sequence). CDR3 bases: TGTGCCACCAGCAGAGCTGAGGATCAGGGCTCTGGGGCCAACGTCCTGACTTTC. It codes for CATSRAEDQGSGANVLTF.

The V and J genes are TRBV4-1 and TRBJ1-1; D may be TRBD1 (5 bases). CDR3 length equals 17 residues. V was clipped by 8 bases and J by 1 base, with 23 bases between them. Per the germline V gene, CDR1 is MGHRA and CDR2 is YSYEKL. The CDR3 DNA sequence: TGCGCCAGCGGTACAAGTCGGTTCCCGGGGACGAACACTGAAGCTTTCTTT. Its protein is CASGTSRFPGTNTEAFF.

This chain's CDR3 is CASSLRQGPSSGNTIYF. CDR3 bases: TGTGCCAGCAGCCTAAGACAGGGACCTTCTTCTGGAAACACCATATATTTT. The chain couples TRBV7-9 to TRBJ1-3; 7 nucleotides agree with TRBD1. The CDR3 consists of 17 residues. The germline V gene has CDR1 SEHNR and CDR2 FQNEAQ (reference sequence). V dropped 5 bases and J dropped 1; count of bases not matched to a gene: 11.

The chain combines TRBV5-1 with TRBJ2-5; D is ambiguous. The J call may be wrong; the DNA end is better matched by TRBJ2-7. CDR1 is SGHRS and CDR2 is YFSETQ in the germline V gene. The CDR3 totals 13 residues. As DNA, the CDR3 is TGCGCCAGCAGCTTGGATGCGATTTCCGAGCAGTACTTC. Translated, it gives CASSLDAISEQYF.

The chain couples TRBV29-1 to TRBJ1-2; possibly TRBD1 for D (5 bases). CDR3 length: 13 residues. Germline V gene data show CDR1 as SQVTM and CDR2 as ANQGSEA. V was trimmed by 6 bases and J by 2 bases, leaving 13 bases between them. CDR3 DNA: TGCAGCGTCGGGGCGCGGGGCAACTATGGCTACACCTTC. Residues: CSVGARGNYGYTF.

This CDR3 reads CASRGTSEDGWFF. The CDR3 nucleotides read TGTGCCAGCAGAGGGACTAGCGAGGACGGTTGGTTCTTC. This rearrangement joins TRBV12-3 or TRBV12-4 to TRBJ2-1, with TRBD2 identical over 10 bases. V lost 6 bases to trimming and J lost 15 bases; unmatched junction nucleotides: 11. The CDR3 loop spans 13 amino acids.